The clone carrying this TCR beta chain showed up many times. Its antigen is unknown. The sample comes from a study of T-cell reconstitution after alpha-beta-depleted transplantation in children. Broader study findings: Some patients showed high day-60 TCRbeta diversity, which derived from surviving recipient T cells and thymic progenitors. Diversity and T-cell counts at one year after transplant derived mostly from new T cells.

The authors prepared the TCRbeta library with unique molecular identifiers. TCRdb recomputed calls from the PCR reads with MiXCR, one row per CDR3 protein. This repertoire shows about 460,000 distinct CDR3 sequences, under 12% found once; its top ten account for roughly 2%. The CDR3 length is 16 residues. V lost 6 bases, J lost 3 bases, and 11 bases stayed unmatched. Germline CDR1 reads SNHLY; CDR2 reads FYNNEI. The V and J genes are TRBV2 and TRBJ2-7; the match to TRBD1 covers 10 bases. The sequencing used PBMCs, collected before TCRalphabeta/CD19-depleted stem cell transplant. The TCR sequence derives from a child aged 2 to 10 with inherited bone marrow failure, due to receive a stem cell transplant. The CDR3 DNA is TGTGCCAGCAGATCATACCCGGGACAGGGGCTCTACGAGCAGTACTTC. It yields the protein CASRSYPGQGLYEQYF.